Below are 9 T cell receptor beta chains sequenced from a single sample in a study of blood T cell repertoires in COVID-19. Sequencing used immunoSEQ multiplex PCR; TCRdb keeps in-frame clones, though not all of them. This table holds a few hundred thousand clones, roughly 90% found once. Source material: PBMCs or T cells enriched from blood (not recorded which). All receptors derive from a woman in her forties or fifties who had recovered from COVID-19.

The chain links TRBV6-2 or TRBV6-3 to TRBJ1-2; D remains unclear. V was pared by 4 bases and J by 1 base, with 10 bases between. The germline V gene has CDR1 MNHEY and CDR2 SVGEGT. CDR3 size: 14 residues. The CDR3, as DNA: TGTGCCAGCAGTTCGGCGGGAGGTAACTATGGCTACACCTTC. This gives the protein CASSSAGGNYGYTF.

This clone was seen a few times. J is TRBJ1-1 and V is TRBV9, with D tentatively TRBD1 (6 bases). V was trimmed by 4 bases and J by 1 base, leaving 14 bases between them. CDR1 and CDR2 from the germline V gene are SGDLS and YYNGEE. The CDR3 totals 15 residues. In nucleotides, the CDR3 is TGTGCCAGCAGCAGAACGGGACAATGGAACACTGAAGCTTTCTTT. As protein: CASSRTGQWNTEAFF.

This clone was seen only once. The V call is TRBV11-2, the J call TRBJ2-2; a weak D match, TRBD2 (5 bases). V was trimmed by 5 bases and J by 1 base, leaving 8 bases between them. The CDR3 runs 14 residues. The germline CDR1 and CDR2 sequences are SGHAT and FQNNGV. This chain's CDR3 is CASSPGMNTGELFF. In DNA form, the CDR3 reads TGTGCCAGCAGCCCGGGGATGAACACCGGGGAGCTGTTTTTT. Complete variable domain (other parts from reference TRBV11-2 and TRBJ2-2): EAGVAQSPRYKIIEKRQSVAFWCNPISGHATLYWYQQILGQGPKLLIQFQNNGVVDDSQLPKDRFSAERLKGVDSTLKIQPAKLEDSAVYLCASSPGMNTGELFFGEGSRLTVL.

The CDR3 DNA sequence: TGTGCCAGCAGCTTCTTCGGGGATACGCAGTATTTT. This encodes CASSFFGDTQYF. This chain connects TRBV7-2 to TRBJ2-3, with no clear D. The CDR3 sequence is 12 residues long. V was shortened by 3 bases and J by 6 bases, with 7 bases between the two germline ends. Looked up from germline, CDR1 is SGHTA and CDR2 is FQGNSA.

The chain links TRBV2 to TRBJ1-1; the D is unclear. V gave up 10 bases and J gave up 3 bases, with 18 bases separating them. The germline CDR1 and CDR2 sequences are SNHLY and FYNNEI. The CDR3 runs to 14 residues. The CDR3 bases are TGTGCCACCCTACTGGAGGCGTTGGACACTGAAGCTTTCTTT. It translates to CATLLEALDTEAFF.

V and J are TRBV5-1 and TRBJ1-3, with D tentatively TRBD1 (6 bases). The CDR3 covers 15 residues. The V gene's germline CDR1 is SGHRS and CDR2 YFSETQ. Trimming cost V 2 bases and J 2 bases, with 11 bases left between them. The CDR3: CASSLLQGTGNTIYF. The CDR3 DNA is TGCGCCAGCAGCTTACTACAGGGAACTGGAAACACCATATATTTT.

The V and J genes are TRBV6-2 or TRBV6-3 and TRBJ2-7, with TRBD2 identical over 14 bases. With 2 bases clipped from V and 1 base from J, the junction kept 1 base outside the gene matches. This CDR3 has 16 amino acids. Germline assignment: CDR1 MNHEY and CDR2 SVGEGT. The CDR3 loop reads CASSYGTSGRSYEQYF. CDR3 coding DNA: TGTGCCAGCAGTTACGGGACTAGCGGGAGATCCTACGAGCAGTACTTC.

In its sample, this clone was seen a few times. V usage is TRBV12-3 or TRBV12-4 and J usage is TRBJ1-5, with 7 bases lining up with TRBD1. The CDR3 is made up of 13 amino acids. V was pared by 2 bases and J by 9 bases, with 4 bases of the junction left unmatched. This CDR3 is CASSLSQGLPQHF. As DNA, the CDR3 is TGTGCCAGCAGTTTATCACAGGGGTTGCCCCAGCATTTT.

This sequence joins TRBV5-1 and TRBJ1-1; the D gene is possibly TRBD1 (6 bases). Germline V CDR1 and CDR2: SGHRS, YFSETQ. Between the trimmed V and J ends, which lost 0 bases and 3 bases, there was a span of 18 bases. The CDR3 is 17 residues long. CDR3 residues: CASSLAQSGAVYTEAFF. The CDR3 region has the DNA TGCGCCAGCAGCTTGGCCCAGTCAGGGGCGGTTTACACTGAAGCTTTCTTT. Complete variable domain (other parts from reference TRBV5-1 and TRBJ1-1): KAGVTQTPRYLIKTRGQQVTLSCSPISGHRSVSWYQQTPGQGLQFLFEYFSETQRNKGNFPGRFSGRQFSNSRSEMNVSTLELGDSALYLCASSLAQSGAVYTEAFFGQGTRLTVV.